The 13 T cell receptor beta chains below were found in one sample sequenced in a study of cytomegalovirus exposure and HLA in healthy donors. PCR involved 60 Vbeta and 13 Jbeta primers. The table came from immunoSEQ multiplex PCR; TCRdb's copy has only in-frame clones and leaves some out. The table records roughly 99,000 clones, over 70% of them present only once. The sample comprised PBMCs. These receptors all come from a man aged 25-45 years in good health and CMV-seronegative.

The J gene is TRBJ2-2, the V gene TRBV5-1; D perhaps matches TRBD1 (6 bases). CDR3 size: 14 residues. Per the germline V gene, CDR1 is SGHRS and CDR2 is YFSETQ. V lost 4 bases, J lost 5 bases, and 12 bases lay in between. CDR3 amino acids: CASSPGHRTGELFF. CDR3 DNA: TGCGCCAGCAGCCCGGGACACCGGACCGGGGAGCTGTTTTTT.

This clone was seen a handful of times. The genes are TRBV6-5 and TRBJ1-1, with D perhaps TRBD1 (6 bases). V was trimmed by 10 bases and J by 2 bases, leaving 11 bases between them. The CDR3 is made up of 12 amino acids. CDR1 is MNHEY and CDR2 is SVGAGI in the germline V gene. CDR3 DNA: TGTGCCACTGGACAGCTCAACACTGAAGCTTTCTTT. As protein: CATGQLNTEAFF.

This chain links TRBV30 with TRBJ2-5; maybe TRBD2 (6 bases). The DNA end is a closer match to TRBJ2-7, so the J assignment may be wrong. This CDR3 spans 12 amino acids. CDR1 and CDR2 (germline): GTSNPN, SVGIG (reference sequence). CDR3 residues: CAWTMGGNEQYF. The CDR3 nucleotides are TGTGCCTGGACCATGGGGGGAAACGAGCAGTACTTC.

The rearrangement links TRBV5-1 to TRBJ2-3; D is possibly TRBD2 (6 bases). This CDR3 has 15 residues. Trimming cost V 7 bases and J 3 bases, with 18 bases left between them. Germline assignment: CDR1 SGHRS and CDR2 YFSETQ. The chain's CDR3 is CASGPRGGGTDTQYF. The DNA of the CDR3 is TGCGCCAGCGGCCCACGGGGAGGAGGGACAGATACGCAGTATTTT.

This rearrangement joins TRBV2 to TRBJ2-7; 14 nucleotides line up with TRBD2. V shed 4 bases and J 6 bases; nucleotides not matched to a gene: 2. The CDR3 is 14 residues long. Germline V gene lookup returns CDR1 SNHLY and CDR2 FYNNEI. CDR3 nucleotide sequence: TGTGCCAGCAGTGGACTAGCGGGGGGGCGCGAGCAGTACTTC. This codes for CASSGLAGGREQYF.

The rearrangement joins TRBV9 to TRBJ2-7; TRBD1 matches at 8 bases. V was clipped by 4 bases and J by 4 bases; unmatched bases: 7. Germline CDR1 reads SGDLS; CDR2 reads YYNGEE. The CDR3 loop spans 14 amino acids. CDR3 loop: CASSTGQGAYEQYF. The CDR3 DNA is TGTGCCAGCAGCACCGGACAGGGAGCGTACGAGCAGTACTTC.

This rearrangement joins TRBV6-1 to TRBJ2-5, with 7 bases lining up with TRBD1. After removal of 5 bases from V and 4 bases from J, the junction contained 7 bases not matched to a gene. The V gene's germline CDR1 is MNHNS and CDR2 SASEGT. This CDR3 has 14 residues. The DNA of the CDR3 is TGTGCCAGCAGTCCCCGGTGGACAGGAGAGACCCAGTACTTC. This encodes CASSPRWTGETQYF.

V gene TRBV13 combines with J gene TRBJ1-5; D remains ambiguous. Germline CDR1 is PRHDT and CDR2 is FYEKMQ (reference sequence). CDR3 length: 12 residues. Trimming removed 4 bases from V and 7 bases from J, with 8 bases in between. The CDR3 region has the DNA TGTGCCAGCAGCTCCCTAGGACAGCCCCAGCATTTT. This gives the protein CASSSLGQPQHF.

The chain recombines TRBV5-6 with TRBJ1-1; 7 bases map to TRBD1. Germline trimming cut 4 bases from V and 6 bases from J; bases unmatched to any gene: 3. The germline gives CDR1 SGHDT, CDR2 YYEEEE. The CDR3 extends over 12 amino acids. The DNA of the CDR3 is TGTGCCAGCAGCCCCCAGGGGGCTGAAGCTTTCTTT. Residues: CASSPQGAEAFF.

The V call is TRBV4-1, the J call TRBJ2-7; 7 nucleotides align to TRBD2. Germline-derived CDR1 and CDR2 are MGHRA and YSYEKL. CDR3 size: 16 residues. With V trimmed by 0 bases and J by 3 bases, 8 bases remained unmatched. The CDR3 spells CASSQERSSGYYEQYF. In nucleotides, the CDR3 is TGCGCCAGCAGCCAAGAGCGATCTAGCGGCTACTACGAGCAGTACTTC.

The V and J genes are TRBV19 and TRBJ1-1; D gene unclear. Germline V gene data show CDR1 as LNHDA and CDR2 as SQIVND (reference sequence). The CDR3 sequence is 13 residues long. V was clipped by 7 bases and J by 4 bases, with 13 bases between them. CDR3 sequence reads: CASKPTRGTEAFF. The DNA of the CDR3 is TGTGCCAGTAAACCTACCCGTGGCACTGAAGCTTTCTTT. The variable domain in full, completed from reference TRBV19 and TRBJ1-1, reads DGGITQSPKYLFRKEGQNVTLSCEQNLNHDAMYWYRQDPGQGLRLIYYSQIVNDFQKGDIAEGYSVSREKKESFPLTVTSAQKNPTAFYLCASKPTRGTEAFFGQGTRLTVV.

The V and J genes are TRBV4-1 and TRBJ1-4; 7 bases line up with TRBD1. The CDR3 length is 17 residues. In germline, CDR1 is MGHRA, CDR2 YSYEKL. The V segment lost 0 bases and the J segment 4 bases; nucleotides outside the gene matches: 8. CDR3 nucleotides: TGCGCCAGCAGCCAAGAGTCCCCGGGACAGCTTAATGAAAAACTGTTTTTT. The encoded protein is CASSQESPGQLNEKLFF.

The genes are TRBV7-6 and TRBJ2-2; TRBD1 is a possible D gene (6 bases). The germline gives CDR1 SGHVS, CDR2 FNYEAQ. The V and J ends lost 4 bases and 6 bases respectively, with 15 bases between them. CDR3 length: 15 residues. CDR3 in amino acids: CASSSLQGRAGELFF. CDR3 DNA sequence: TGTGCCAGCAGCTCACTACAGGGACGTGCCGGGGAGCTGTTTTTT.